The 17 T cell receptor beta chains reported below all come from one sample, sequenced in a study of CD8+ T cells in alopecia areata. Following RNA extraction, reverse transcription yielded cDNA that acted as the sequencing template. Method: immunoSEQ multiplex PCR; TCRdb's copy keeps in-frame clones and lacks some. The sample consists of roughly 180,000 clones, 40% to 55% of them appearing once. The treatment was: oral pan-JAK inhibitor, 5-10 mg twice daily. This sample comprised CD8+ T cells sorted from blood, obtained around week 54, from a patient treated with tofacitinib. The receptors derive from a human donor with alopecia areata.

The J gene is TRBJ2-7, the V gene TRBV15; D is ambiguous. The V gene lost 2 bases and the J gene lost 1 base, with 6 bases spanning the gap. The CDR3 runs to 13 residues. Germline-derived CDR1 and CDR2 are LNHNV and YYDKDF (reference sequence). CDR3 DNA sequence: TGTGCCACCAGCAGACTAGATTCCTACGAGCAGTACTTC. Translating it yields CATSRLDSYEQYF.

The chain employs TRBV7-9 and TRBJ1-2; 7 bases map to TRBD1. Germline V gene sequence: CDR1 SEHNR, CDR2 FQNEAQ (reference sequence). V dropped 0 bases and J dropped 6; count of bases not matched to a gene: 1. CDR3 length: 13 residues. The CDR3 nucleotides are TGTGCCAGCAGCTTAGCAGGGGGCGATGGCTACACCTTC. Translation gives CASSLAGGDGYTF.

The chain carries TRBV2 and TRBJ2-7; D remains ambiguous. V was clipped by 0 bases and J by 3 bases, with 12 bases between them. The CDR3 is made up of 15 amino acids. Germline lookup yields CDR1 SNHLY and CDR2 FYNNEI. The CDR3 DNA reads as TGTGCCAGCAGTGAAGCAGGGCACGGCCGCTACGAGCAGTACTTC. It encodes CASSEAGHGRYEQYF. Combining the CDR3 with reference TRBV2 and TRBJ2-7 gives the whole variable domain EPEVTQTPSHQVTQMGQEVILRCVPISNHLYFYWYRQILGQKVEFLVSFYNNEISEKSEIFDDQFSVERPDGSNFTLKIRSTKLEDSAMYFCASSEAGHGRYEQYFGPGTRLTVT.

There are a few counts of this clone. J is TRBJ2-7 and V is TRBV5-6; D gene ambiguous. This CDR3 has 13 residues. With 0 bases removed from V and 3 bases from J, the gap between germline ends came to 7 bases. CDR1 is SGHDT and CDR2 is YYEEEE in the germline V gene. The CDR3 sequence is CASSLGYFYEQYF. CDR3 in DNA: TGTGCCAGCAGCTTGGGATATTTCTACGAGCAGTACTTC. Full variable domain (outside the CDR3, taken from reference TRBV5-6 and TRBJ2-7): DAGVTQSPTHLIKTRGQQVTLRCSPKSGHDTVSWYQQALGQGPQFIFQYYEEEERQRGNFPDRFSGHQFPNYSSELNVNALLLGDSALYLCASSLGYFYEQYFGPGTRLTVT.

This clone has more than one count but fewer than ten. This chain connects TRBV14 to TRBJ1-1; no firm D call. The CDR3 covers 14 residues. Germline V lookup: CDR1 SGHDN, CDR2 FVKESK. V was trimmed by 1 base and J by 3 bases, leaving 9 bases between them. CDR3 protein: CASSQVMGYTEAFF. The CDR3 DNA sequence: TGTGCCAGCAGCCAAGTGATGGGCTACACTGAAGCTTTCTTT.

This clone was seen a handful of times. This CDR3 reads CSVEDPGTVNTEAFF. The CDR3 bases are TGCAGCGTTGAAGACCCCGGGACGGTGAACACTGAAGCTTTCTTT. The V gene is TRBV29-1, the J gene TRBJ1-1; a weak D match, TRBD1 (5 bases). Germline V lookup: CDR1 SQVTM, CDR2 ANQGSEA. Trimming left V 0 bases short and J 0 bases short, with 11 bases between. The CDR3 is made up of 15 amino acids.

The chain has TRBV10-3 and TRBJ1-6; no reliable D call. V lost 4 bases to trimming and J lost 6 bases, with 10 bases between them. CDR1 is ENHRY and CDR2 is SYGVKD in the germline V gene. The CDR3 has 14 residues. DNA for the CDR3: TGTGCCATCAGTGTCTCGGAGGGTAATTCACCCCTCCACTTT. This encodes CAISVSEGNSPLHF.

J is TRBJ2-7 and V is TRBV29-1, with D tentatively TRBD1 (6 bases). V was cut by 4 bases and J by 1 base, with 14 bases left in between. The germline V gene encodes CDR1 SQVTM and CDR2 ANQGSEA. The CDR3 sequence is 14 residues long. The DNA for the CDR3 is TGCAGCGTTGGGGTACAGGGTCGATCCTACGAGCAGTACTTC. Translated, it gives CSVGVQGRSYEQYF.

The chain joins TRBV29-1 to TRBJ1-3; D is ambiguous. Germline V CDR1 and CDR2: SQVTM, ANQGSEA. CDR3 size: 15 residues. The V and J ends lost 4 bases and 0 bases respectively, with 13 bases between them. The DNA for the CDR3 is TGCAGCGTTGCACCCCTTTCGAGCTCTGGAAACACCATATATTTT. Translating it yields CSVAPLSSSGNTIYF. Based on the CDR3 plus reference TRBV29-1 and TRBJ1-3, the full variable domain is SAVISQKPSRDICQRGTSLTIQCQVDSQVTMMFWYRQQPGQSLTLIATANQGSEATYESGFVIDKFPISRPNLTFSTLTVSNMSPEDSSIYLCSVAPLSSSGNTIYFGEGSWLTVV.

This clone came up a few times. V gene TRBV30 combines with J gene TRBJ1-1; TRBD1 might be the D (6 bases). V lost 5 bases to trimming and J lost 8 bases, with 12 bases between them. This CDR3 has 11 amino acids. Germline V gene lookup returns CDR1 GTSNPN and CDR2 SVGIG (reference sequence). CDR3 sequence: CAWANTGEAFF. CDR3 DNA sequence: TGTGCCTGGGCTAACACAGGGGAAGCTTTCTTT.

This chain connects TRBV29-1 to TRBJ2-3; 7 nucleotides line up with TRBD2. The CDR3 is 14 residues long. Germline V CDR1 and CDR2: SQVTM, ANQGSEA. Trimming at V came to 3 bases and at J to 0 bases, leaving 3 bases not matched to a gene. The chain's CDR3 is CSVDLAVSTDTQYF. CDR3 nucleotides: TGCAGCGTTGACCTAGCGGTGAGCACAGATACGCAGTATTTT.

V is TRBV7-8 and J is TRBJ2-1; D unclear. CDR3 length: 13 amino acids. CDR1 is SGHVS and CDR2 is FQNEAQ in the germline V gene. The ends were cut back, 2 bases at V and 5 bases at J, with 7 bases in the middle. Here the CDR3 reads CASSLQVDNEQFF. CDR3 bases: TGTGCCAGCAGCTTACAGGTTGACAATGAGCAGTTCTTC.

This clone was found a few times. The rearrangement joins TRBV6-6 to TRBJ2-5, with TRBD2 identical over 11 bases. V dropped 0 bases and J dropped 2; count of bases not matched to a gene: 2. Germline CDR1 reads MNHNY; CDR2 reads SVGAGI (reference sequence). There are 16 residues in the CDR3. The CDR3: CASSYSGTSGQETQYF. CDR3 DNA: TGTGCCAGCAGTTACTCCGGGACTAGCGGTCAAGAGACCCAGTACTTC.

This clone has only a few counts. The rearrangement links TRBV10-2 to TRBJ2-2; 12 nucleotides align to TRBD2. With V trimmed by 7 bases and J by 3 bases, 3 bases remained unmatched. The CDR3 runs to 15 residues. CDR1 is WSHSY, CDR2 SAAADI, per germline. CDR3 sequence: CASKRTSGDTGELFF. The CDR3 nucleotides read TGCGCCAGCAAGAGGACTAGCGGGGACACCGGGGAGCTGTTTTTT.

With regard to this clone: Additional DNA sequences in this sample encode the identical CDR3. This chain uses TRBV11-2 with TRBJ2-3; unclear D gene. V shed 0 bases and J shed 3 bases, with 4 bases lying between them. The CDR3 spans 13 residues. Germline CDR1 reads SGHAT; CDR2 reads FQNNGV. The CDR3 coding sequence is TGTGCCAGCAGCTTAGATTGGACAGATACGCAGTATTTT. Residues: CASSLDWTDTQYF.

This clone showed up just a few times. For the CDR3, the DNA is TGTGCCAGCAGTTTAGGGACTTCGAACACTGAAGCTTTCTTT. Translating gives CASSLGTSNTEAFF. The rearrangement links TRBV27 to TRBJ1-1; D perhaps matches TRBD1 (5 bases). The germline gives CDR1 MNHEY, CDR2 SMNVEV (reference sequence). CDR3 length equals 14 residues. The V end was cut by 2 bases, the J end by 1 base, with 8 bases between.

The chain joins TRBV7-3 to TRBJ2-7, with TRBD1 identical over 9 bases. Trimming at V came to 6 bases and at J to 2 bases, leaving 8 bases not matched to a gene. Germline CDR1 reads SGHTA; CDR2 reads FQGTGA. CDR3 length: 15 amino acids. CDR3 amino acids: CASSAGTGSPYEQYF. For the CDR3, the DNA is TGTGCCAGCAGTGCCGGGACAGGGAGCCCCTACGAGCAGTACTTC.